This T cell receptor (beta chain) was captured in a study of tissue T cells after allogeneic stem cell transplantation. Losses at the gene ends were 8 bases for V and 7 bases for J; bases not matched to a gene: 5. Germline V gene lookup returns CDR1 LGHDT and CDR2 YNNKQL (reference sequence). This CDR3 has 12 amino acids. The time point was: mouse harvest day 7 after allogeneic transplant. Each mouse received 10^7 T-cell-depleted marrow cells plus 10^6 splenic CD5+ T cells by tail vein. B6 (H2b) cells into BALB/c (H2d) mice; tissues taken at day 7 or 14. Libraries were prepared by immunoSEQ multiplex PCR; TCRdb keeps only in-frame clonotypes and omits some of them. The sample holds 10,000 or so clones, roughly two fifths seen once. There are a few counts of this clone. Germline and genes: mouse. With the read ending 1 residue before the CDR3 end, the germline J gene is used to fill in that end.

Sample: skin. This sequence was found in a female BALB/c mouse given C57BL/6 T cells with graft-versus-host disease after an allogeneic hematopoietic cell transplant. The V and J genes are TRBV4 and TRBJ2-1; TRBD2 matches 7 bases. Here the CDR3 reads CASSGLRAEQFF. Partial CDR3 DNA: TGTGCCAGCTCGGGACTGAGGGCTGAGCAGTTC.